This T cell receptor beta chain was identified during a study of blood T cell repertoires in COVID-19. Looked up from germline, CDR1 is SNHLY and CDR2 is FYNNEI. This CDR3 contains 12 residues. V lost 7 bases and J 3 bases, leaving 9 bases between the germline ends. Produced via immunoSEQ multiplex PCR; TCRdb's table is partial and in-frame only. Altogether 350,000 to 450,000 clones are present, approximately 90% being singletons, with the ten largest covering about 0.83%. This clone appeared a single time. This TCR was recovered from a woman aged 40 to 49 who had been exposed to COVID-19. Sample: PBMCs or T cells enriched from blood (not recorded which). This chain uses TRBV2 with TRBJ1-2, with D perhaps TRBD1 (5 bases). Here the CDR3 reads CASTRRDYGYTF. CDR3 nucleotides: TGTGCCAGCACCCGCAGGGACTATGGCTACACCTTC.